This T cell receptor beta chain originates from a study of tumor-infiltrating lymphocytes in primary liver carcinoma. This CDR3 contains 15 residues. Germline V gives CDR1 SQVTM, CDR2 ANQGSEA. Trimming removed 6 bases from V and 6 bases from J; junction bases left unmatched: 14. By share of the sample, this clonotype is medium-sized (0.01 to 0.1%). Its cognate antigen is unknown. Starting material for RNA and DNA co-extraction consisted of about 20-30 mg of unsorted bulk tissue. Points from the study as a whole: Representation across all five tumor regions was limited to only about 8-25% of top clones. Tumors had a significantly higher top-250-clone fraction than blood (p = 0.039).

Constant-region priming of about 520 ng total RNA yielded TCR beta cDNA. Modified slightly, ARM-PCR produced TCR beta libraries over three nested multiplex PCR rounds. Amplification in the first two PCR rounds was performed using TRBV1-TRBV30 forward primers and a C-beta reverse primer for 10 cycles each. TCRdb used MiXCR to reprocess the multiplex PCR reads, holding one entry per CDR3 protein. This table has roughly 100,000 distinct CDR3 sequences, 65% to 75% appearing once. The rearrangement joins TRBV29-1 to TRBJ2-3, with 8 bases fitting TRBD2. The source material was liver tumor tissue from sampling region 2. As for subset: tumor region T2, inferior pole. This clonotype was sampled from a woman aged 55-70 years with primary liver carcinoma and hepatitis B virus infection. The CDR3 protein is CSVAYGSGSADTQYF. CDR3 DNA sequence: TGCAGCGTCGCCTATGGGAGCGGGAGTGCTGATACGCAGTATTTT.